The clone carrying this TCR beta chain came up a few times. There are 16 residues in the CDR3. CDR1 SGHTA and CDR2 FQGTGA come from the germline V gene. The ends were cut back, 5 bases at V and 2 bases at J, with 17 bases in the middle. The sample originates from a study of blood T cell repertoires in COVID-19. This table comes from immunoSEQ multiplex PCR, and its TCRdb copy is limited to in-frame clones, with some not included. The data show roughly 130,000 clones, approximately 80% seen once. Sequencing was carried out using peripheral blood. The sequence was collected from a man aged 65-85 years with acute or convalescent COVID-19. The chain employs TRBV7-3 and TRBJ2-3; D is perhaps TRBD1 (6 bases). In DNA, the CDR3 is TGTGCCAGCAGCCCCCTGGGGACAATCCCCACAGATACGCAGTATTTT. Protein product: CASSPLGTIPTDTQYF.